Each of the 28 T cell receptor beta chains below was sequenced from the same sample in a study of CD4 T cells in relation to SARS-CoV-2 and coronaviruses. Their recognized antigens are unknown. Before the COVID-19 pandemic, during about 2010-2019, CD4+ T cells were taken from unexposed donors. Isolation of CD4+ T cells took place after around eleven days in culture. The method was immunoSEQ multiplex PCR; TCRdb's version includes in-frame clones alone and lacks a portion of them. Among 25,000 to 35,000 clones listed, about 78% were seen once. Material: CD4+ T cells from PBMCs, cultured in vitro. The receptors were gathered from a human donor in good health.

By frequency in the sample, this clone is medium-sized. The genes are TRBV19 and TRBJ1-5, with D hard to call. Trimming removed 1 base at V and 6 bases at J, with 10 bases between. Germline CDR1 is LNHDA and CDR2 is SQIVND (reference sequence). The CDR3 length is 14 residues. Written as DNA, the CDR3 is TGTGCCAGTAGTATAGGCATAGGGCCTCAGCCCCAGCATTTT. It yields the protein CASSIGIGPQPQHF.

The chain recombines TRBV5-1 with TRBJ2-2; D is ambiguous. CDR3 size: 14 residues. V dropped 4 bases and J dropped 8 bases, with 15 bases sitting between them. Germline loops: CDR1 SGHRS, CDR2 YFSETQ. The CDR3 sequence: CASSPPDPWGELFF. CDR3 sequence (DNA): TGCGCCAGCAGCCCCCCCGACCCCTGGGGGGAGCTGTTTTTT.

This clone has only a few counts. The chain has TRBV7-9 and TRBJ1-2; no clear D. V was clipped by 5 bases and J by 2 bases, with 9 bases between them. From germline, CDR1 is SEHNR and CDR2 FQNEAQ (reference sequence). The CDR3 spans 13 residues. The CDR3 sequence: CASSGNLNYGYTF. The DNA for the CDR3 is TGTGCCAGCAGCGGAAACCTCAACTATGGCTACACCTTC. The variable domain in full, completed from reference TRBV7-9 and TRBJ1-2, reads DTGVSQNPRHKITKRGQNVTFRCDPISEHNRLYWYRQTLGQGPEFLTYFQNEAQLEKSRLLSDRFSAERPKGSFSTLEIQRTEQGDSAMYLCASSGNLNYGYTFGSGTRLTVV.

V usage is TRBV19 and J usage is TRBJ2-5; D is perhaps TRBD1 (6 bases). This CDR3 is built from 14 residues. Germline values: CDR1 LNHDA, CDR2 SQIVND (reference sequence). The V end was cut by 5 bases, the J end by 2 bases, with 12 bases between. The CDR3 is CASSPQGLQETQYF. CDR3 nucleotide sequence: TGTGCCAGTAGTCCACAGGGCCTACAAGAGACCCAGTACTTC.

This chain uses TRBV7-2 with TRBJ2-5; D gene unclear. Trimming took off 0 bases at V and 1 base at J, with 6 bases between the two ends. CDR3 size: 14 residues. Germline CDR1 SGHTA, CDR2 FQGNSA. The CDR3 region has the DNA TGTGCCAGCAGCTTAGCCGAGAGCCAAGAGACCCAGTACTTC. Its protein is CASSLAESQETQYF.

The V and J genes are TRBV21-1 and TRBJ1-2. TRBV21-1 is a recognized pseudogene. This CDR3 contains 15 residues. CDR3 in amino acids: CASSKKGDGGDGYTF. The DNA for the CDR3 is TGTGCCAGCAGCAAAAAGGGTGACGGGGGCGACGGCTACACCTTC.

The chain employs TRBV7-9 and TRBJ2-7; possible D gene TRBD1, 6 bases. Trimming stripped 3 bases from V and 4 bases from J, with 22 bases between. The germline gives CDR1 SEHNR, CDR2 FQNEAQ (reference sequence). The CDR3 loop spans 17 amino acids. The CDR3 nucleotides read TGTGCCAGCAGCTTGGGGGCTATGGGGGCCGTTGATTACGAGCAGTACTTC. Translating it yields CASSLGAMGAVDYEQYF. The full variable domain, its missing parts supplied by reference TRBV7-9 and TRBJ2-7, is DTGVSQNPRHKITKRGQNVTFRCDPISEHNRLYWYRQTLGQGPEFLTYFQNEAQLEKSRLLSDRFSAERPKGSFSTLEIQRTEQGDSAMYLCASSLGAMGAVDYEQYFGPGTRLTVT.

This clone was picked up a small number of times. The chain joins TRBV18 to TRBJ2-1; no reliable D call. With 3 bases removed from V and 7 bases from J, the gap between germline ends came to 10 bases. The CDR3 runs to 13 residues. Germline V gives CDR1 KGHSH, CDR2 LQKENI. The CDR3: CASSPGSRNEQFF. As DNA, the CDR3 is TGTGCCAGCTCACCGGGCTCCCGTAATGAGCAGTTCTTC.

This clone was detected once. This chain connects TRBV7-2 to TRBJ2-1; 7 nucleotides match TRBD2. CDR3 length: 15 amino acids. Germline assignment: CDR1 SGHTA and CDR2 FQGNSA. V was pared by 5 bases and J by 6 bases, with 10 bases of the junction left unmatched. The CDR3 reads CASSPGLEFANEQFF. The CDR3 coding sequence is TGTGCCAGCAGCCCAGGACTAGAGTTCGCCAATGAGCAGTTCTTC.

This chain joins TRBV7-9 and TRBJ2-3; possibly TRBD2 for D (6 bases). Germline loops: CDR1 SEHNR, CDR2 FQNEAQ (reference sequence). CDR3 length: 15 amino acids. V was pared by 5 bases and J by 1 base, with 13 bases between. Here the CDR3 reads CASSTSASGTDTQYF. The CDR3 DNA reads as TGTGCCAGCAGCACATCAGCTAGCGGCACAGATACGCAGTATTTT.

This clone has a handful of counts. Here the CDR3 DNA reads TGTGCCAGCAGTTTTCGACGGAACACCGGGGAGCTGTTTTTT. Translating it yields CASSFRRNTGELFF. This chain connects TRBV25-1 to TRBJ2-2, with D hard to call. The CDR3 runs to 14 residues. Germline assignment: CDR1 MGHDK and CDR2 SYGVNS. Between the trimmed V and J ends, which lost 5 bases and 1 base, there was a span of 8 bases.

The chain uses TRBV10-3 and TRBJ2-3; D may be TRBD1 or TRBD2 (6 bases each). V was clipped by 10 bases and J by 0 bases, with 17 bases between them. Germline V gene data show CDR1 as ENHRY and CDR2 as SYGVKD. The CDR3 consists of 15 residues. The CDR3 coding sequence is TGTGCCACAGGGGAGTGGACTAAAAGCACAGATACGCAGTATTTT. This codes for CATGEWTKSTDTQYF.

The chain joins TRBV6-2 or TRBV6-3 to TRBJ1-1; the match to TRBD1 covers 10 bases. Germline lookup yields CDR1 MNHEY and CDR2 SVGEGT. V shed 6 bases, J shed 6 bases, and the junction held 25 bases outside the gene matches. The CDR3 runs to 20 residues. The CDR3 loop is CASRYRDRGLRFLVLSEAFF. For the CDR3, the DNA is TGTGCCAGCAGGTACCGGGACAGGGGACTCCGTTTCTTGGTATTGTCTGAAGCTTTCTTT.

This clone was seen a single time. The V call is TRBV6-1, the J call TRBJ2-5; the match to TRBD1 covers 7 bases. The V segment lost 2 bases and the J segment 5 bases; nucleotides outside the gene matches: 8. The germline V gene has CDR1 MNHNS and CDR2 SASEGT. The CDR3 loop spans 15 amino acids. The CDR3 bases are TGTGCCAGCAGTGAAACAACGGGACAGTATGAGACCCAGTACTTC. Residues: CASSETTGQYETQYF.

The chain joins TRBV27 to TRBJ1-1; D possibly corresponds to TRBD1 (6 bases). V lost 5 bases and J 4 bases, leaving 11 bases between the germline ends. This CDR3 is built from 13 residues. The germline CDR1 and CDR2 sequences are MNHEY and SMNVEV (reference sequence). In DNA form, the CDR3 reads TGTGCCAGCAGTGAACAGGGTCGCACTGAAGCTTTCTTT. Its protein product is CASSEQGRTEAFF.

The chain uses TRBV28 and TRBJ1-2; 7 nucleotides agree with TRBD1. The CDR3 is 14 amino acids. Germline CDR1 reads MDHEN; CDR2 reads SYDVKM. V dropped 5 bases and J dropped 4; count of bases not matched to a gene: 7. CDR3 nucleotide sequence: TGTGCCAGCAGTCCCCCGGACAGGATCTATGGCTACACCTTC. It codes for CASSPPDRIYGYTF.

The V and J genes are TRBV5-6 and TRBJ2-7, with 8 nucleotides matching TRBD2. The CDR3 has 15 residues. The germline V gene encodes CDR1 SGHDT and CDR2 YYEEEE. The ends lost 4 bases at V and 4 bases at J; junction bases unmatched: 10. Here the CDR3 reads CASSRNGLAVYEQYF. The CDR3 bases are TGTGCCAGCAGCCGGAACGGACTAGCTGTATACGAGCAGTACTTC.

This clone was seen a few times. The genes are TRBV14 and TRBJ2-1; no reliable D call. CDR1 SGHDN and CDR2 FVKESK come from the germline V gene. The V and J ends lost 4 bases and 5 bases respectively, with 21 bases between them. This CDR3 is built from 17 residues. The CDR3 sequence is CASSLLGFQSSHNEQFF. As DNA, the CDR3 is TGTGCCAGCAGCCTGTTGGGCTTCCAAAGTTCCCACAATGAGCAGTTCTTC.

The J gene is TRBJ1-3, the V gene TRBV25-1; TRBD1 matches 7 bases. The CDR3 spans 15 residues. The germline CDR1 and CDR2 sequences are MGHDK and SYGVNS. The junction had 5 bases not matched to a gene; V was cut back by 3 bases and J by 3 bases. The CDR3 here is CASSDSNRGGNTIYF. The CDR3 DNA sequence: TGTGCCAGCAGTGACTCGAACAGGGGTGGAAACACCATATATTTT.

The V gene is TRBV5-1, the J gene TRBJ1-4, with TRBD1 matching 7 bases. The CDR3 extends over 15 amino acids. CDR1 and CDR2 (germline): SGHRS, YFSETQ. The J segment lost 8 bases and the V segment lost 0 bases, leaving 7 bases of the junction unmatched. The CDR3 here is CASSLAGTEGEKLFF. The DNA for the CDR3 is TGCGCCAGCAGCTTGGCCGGGACAGAAGGGGAAAAACTGTTTTTT.

This clone counts as medium-sized. The V gene is TRBV2, the J gene TRBJ1-4, with D perhaps matching TRBD1 (5 bases). Trimming shortened V by 4 bases and J by 6 bases, and 12 bases separated the two germline ends. The CDR3 is 14 residues long. The germline gives CDR1 SNHLY, CDR2 FYNNEI. The DNA for the CDR3 is TGTGCCAGCAGTGCGCAGGGAGAATATGAAAAACTGTTTTTT. Translated: CASSAQGEYEKLFF. Together with reference TRBV2 and TRBJ1-4, the CDR3 gives the full variable domain: EPEVTQTPSHQVTQMGQEVILRCVPISNHLYFYWYRQILGQKVEFLVSFYNNEISEKSEIFDDQFSVERPDGSNFTLKIRSTKLEDSAMYFCASSAQGEYEKLFFGSGTQLSVL.

This rearrangement joins TRBV7-2 to TRBJ2-1; 8 nucleotides match TRBD2. CDR1 is SGHTA and CDR2 is FQGNSA in the germline V gene. The junction had 8 bases not matched to a gene; V was cut back by 11 bases and J by 5 bases. The CDR3 totals 13 residues. CDR3 sequence (DNA): TGTGCCGCGGCGGGAGGACCGAACAATGAGCAGTTCTTC. It is translated as CAAAGGPNNEQFF. Filled out from reference TRBV7-2 and TRBJ2-1, the complete variable domain reads GAGVSQSPSNKVTEKGKDVELRCDPISGHTALYWYRQSLGQGLEFLIYFQGNSAPDKSGLPSDRFSAERTGGSVSTLTIQRTQQEDSAVYLCAAAGGPNNEQFFGPGTRLTVL.

The chain couples TRBV4-3 to TRBJ2-7; possibly TRBD1 or TRBD2 for D (5 bases each). The V and J ends lost 0 bases and 4 bases respectively, with 13 bases between them. There are 15 residues in the CDR3. In germline, CDR1 is LGHNA, CDR2 YSLEER. Here the CDR3 DNA reads TGCGCCAGCAGCCAAGATCTCAACAGGAGGTACGAGCAGTACTTC. Protein: CASSQDLNRRYEQYF.

This clone occurred a few times. The V and J genes are TRBV7-2 and TRBJ2-3; 10 positions match TRBD2. CDR1 is SGHTA, CDR2 FQGNSA, per germline. V was pared by 2 bases and J by 5 bases, with 10 bases of the junction left unmatched. The CDR3 contains 17 residues. Here the CDR3 reads CASSLKYSGGAVDTQYF. DNA of the CDR3: TGTGCCAGCAGCTTAAAGTACAGCGGGGGGGCCGTAGATACGCAGTATTTT.

Here the CDR3 reads CASSRDRGRYEQYF. The CDR3, as DNA: TGTGCCAGCAGCCGGGACAGGGGGCGGTACGAGCAGTACTTC. This chain joins TRBV6-5 and TRBJ2-7, with TRBD1 matching over 12 bases. The CDR3 extends over 14 amino acids. Germline V CDR1 and CDR2: MNHEY, SVGAGI. The ends lost 6 bases at V and 4 bases at J; junction bases unmatched: 4.

The rearrangement links TRBV5-1 to TRBJ2-6; TRBD1 aligns across 12 bases. The ends lost 9 bases at V and 4 bases at J; junction bases unmatched: 11. This CDR3 contains 17 residues. Germline-derived CDR1 and CDR2 are SGHRS and YFSETQ. The CDR3 DNA reads as TGCGCCACCCGGGCGGGACAGGGGGCGCGAGGGGCCAACGTCCTGACTTTC. Its protein product is CATRAGQGARGANVLTF.

This clone showed up just a few times. CDR3 amino acids: CASSQDYGPGELFF. DNA of the CDR3: TGTGCCAGCAGCCAAGATTACGGCCCCGGGGAGCTGTTTTTT. The chain couples TRBV3-1 (or the pseudogene TRBV3-2) to TRBJ2-2; D call uncertain. The germline V gene encodes CDR1 LGHDT and CDR2 YNNKEL (reference sequence). V was cut by 0 bases and J by 6 bases, with 8 bases left in between. This CDR3 has 14 residues.

Here the CDR3 reads CASRGRTGYTF. The CDR3 DNA follows: TGTGCCAGCAGGGGACGGACTGGCTACACCTTC. The V and J genes are TRBV5-8 and TRBJ1-2; a possible D gene is TRBD1 (5 bases). This CDR3 spans 11 amino acids. V lost 5 bases and J lost 7, with 9 bases in between. Germline loops: CDR1 SGHTS, CDR2 YDEGEE.